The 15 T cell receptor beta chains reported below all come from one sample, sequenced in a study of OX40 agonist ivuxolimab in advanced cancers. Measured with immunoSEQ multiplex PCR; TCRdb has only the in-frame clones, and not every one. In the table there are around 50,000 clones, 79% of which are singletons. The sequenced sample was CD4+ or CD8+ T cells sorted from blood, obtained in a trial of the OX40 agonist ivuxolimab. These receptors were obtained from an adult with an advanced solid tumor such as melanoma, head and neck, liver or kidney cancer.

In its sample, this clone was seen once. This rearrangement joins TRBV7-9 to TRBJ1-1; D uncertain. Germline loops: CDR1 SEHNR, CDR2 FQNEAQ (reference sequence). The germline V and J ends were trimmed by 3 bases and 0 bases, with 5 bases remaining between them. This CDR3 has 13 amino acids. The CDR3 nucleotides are TGTGCCAGCAGCTTTCGGCTGAACACTGAAGCTTTCTTT. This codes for CASSFRLNTEAFF.

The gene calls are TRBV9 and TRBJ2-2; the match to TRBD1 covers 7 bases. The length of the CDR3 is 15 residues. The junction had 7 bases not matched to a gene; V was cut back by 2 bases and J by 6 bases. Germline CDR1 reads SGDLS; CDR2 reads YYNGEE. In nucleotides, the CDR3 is TGTGCCAGCAGCGTCTTAGGGGGCGCGGCCGGGGAGCTGTTTTTT. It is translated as CASSVLGGAAGELFF.

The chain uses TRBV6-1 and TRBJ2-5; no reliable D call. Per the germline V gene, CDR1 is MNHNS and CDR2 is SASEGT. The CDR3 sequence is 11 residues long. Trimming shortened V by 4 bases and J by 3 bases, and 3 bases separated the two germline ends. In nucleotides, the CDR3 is TGTGCCAGCAGTGCAAAAGAGACCCAGTACTTC. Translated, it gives CASSAKETQYF.

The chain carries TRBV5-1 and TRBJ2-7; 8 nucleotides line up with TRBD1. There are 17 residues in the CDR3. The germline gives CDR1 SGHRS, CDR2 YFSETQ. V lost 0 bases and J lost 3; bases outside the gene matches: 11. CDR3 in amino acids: CASSLGVTGVWDYEQYF. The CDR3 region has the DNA TGCGCCAGCAGCTTGGGCGTGACAGGGGTTTGGGACTACGAGCAGTACTTC.

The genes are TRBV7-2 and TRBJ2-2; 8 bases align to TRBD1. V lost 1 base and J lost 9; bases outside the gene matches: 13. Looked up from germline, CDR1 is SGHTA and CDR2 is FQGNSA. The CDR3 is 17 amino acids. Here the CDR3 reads CASSLGQGTLSLRELFF. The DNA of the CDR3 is TGTGCCAGCAGCTTAGGACAGGGGACGCTTAGTCTCAGGGAGCTGTTTTTT.

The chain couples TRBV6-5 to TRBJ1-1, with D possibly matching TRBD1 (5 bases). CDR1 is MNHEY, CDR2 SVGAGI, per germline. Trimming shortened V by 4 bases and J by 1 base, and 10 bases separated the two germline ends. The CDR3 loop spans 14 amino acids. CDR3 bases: TGTGCCAGCAGTTCCGGGACGGGGAACACTGAAGCTTTCTTT. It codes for CASSSGTGNTEAFF.

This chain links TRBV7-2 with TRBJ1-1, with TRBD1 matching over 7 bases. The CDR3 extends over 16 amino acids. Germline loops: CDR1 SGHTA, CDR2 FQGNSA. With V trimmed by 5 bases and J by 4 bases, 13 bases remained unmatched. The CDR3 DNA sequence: TGTGCCAGCAGCATTATGGGGACAGCACCCCCCACTGAAGCTTTCTTT. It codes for CASSIMGTAPPTEAFF.

CDR3 DNA: TGTGCCAGCAGTTTTGTGGGACTAGCGGGACGTACCGGGGAGCTGTTTTTT. Encoded protein: CASSFVGLAGRTGELFF. The chain has TRBV27 and TRBJ2-2; 13 bases agree with TRBD2. CDR3 size: 17 residues. Germline values: CDR1 MNHEY, CDR2 SMNVEV (reference sequence). The V and J ends lost 3 bases and 5 bases, in that order; junction bases with no gene match: 6.

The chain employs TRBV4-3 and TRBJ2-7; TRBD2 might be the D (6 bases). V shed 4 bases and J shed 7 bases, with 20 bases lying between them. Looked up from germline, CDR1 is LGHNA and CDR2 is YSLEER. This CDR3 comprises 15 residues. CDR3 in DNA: TGCGCCAGCAGCCTTACCTTGGGGGGAGCCGGTGAGCAGTACTTC. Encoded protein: CASSLTLGGAGEQYF.

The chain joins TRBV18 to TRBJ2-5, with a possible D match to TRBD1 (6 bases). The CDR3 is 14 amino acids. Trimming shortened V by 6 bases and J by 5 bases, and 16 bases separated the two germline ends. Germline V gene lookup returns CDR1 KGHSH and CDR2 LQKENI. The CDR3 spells CASSPTGAGETQYF. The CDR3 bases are TGTGCCAGCTCCCCGACAGGAGCAGGCGAGACCCAGTACTTC.

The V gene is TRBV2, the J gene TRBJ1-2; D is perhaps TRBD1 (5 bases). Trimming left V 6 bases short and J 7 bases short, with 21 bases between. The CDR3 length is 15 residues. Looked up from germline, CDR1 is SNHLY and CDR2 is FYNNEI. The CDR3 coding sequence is TGTGCCAGCAGATCAGAGGGAGGGGAAAGTCTTGGCTACACCTTC. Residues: CASRSEGGESLGYTF.

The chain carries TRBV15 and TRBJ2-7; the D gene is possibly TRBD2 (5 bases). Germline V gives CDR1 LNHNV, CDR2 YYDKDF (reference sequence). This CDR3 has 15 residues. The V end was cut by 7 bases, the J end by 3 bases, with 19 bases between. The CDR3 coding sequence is TGTGCCACCACCCTGGACTTAGGGTCTGTCTACGAGCAGTACTTC. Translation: CATTLDLGSVYEQYF.

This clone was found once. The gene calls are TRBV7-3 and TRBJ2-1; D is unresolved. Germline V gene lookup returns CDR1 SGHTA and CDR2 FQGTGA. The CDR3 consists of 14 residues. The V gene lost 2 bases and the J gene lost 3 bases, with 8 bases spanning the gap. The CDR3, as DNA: TGTGCCAGCAGCTTAGACCCGTTCTACAATGAGCAGTTCTTC. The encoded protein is CASSLDPFYNEQFF. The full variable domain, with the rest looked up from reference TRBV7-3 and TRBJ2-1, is GAGVSQTPSNKVTEKGKYVELRCDPISGHTALYWYRQSLGQGPEFLIYFQGTGAADDSGLPNDRFFAVRPEGSVSTLKIQRTERGDSAVYLCASSLDPFYNEQFFGPGTRLTVL.

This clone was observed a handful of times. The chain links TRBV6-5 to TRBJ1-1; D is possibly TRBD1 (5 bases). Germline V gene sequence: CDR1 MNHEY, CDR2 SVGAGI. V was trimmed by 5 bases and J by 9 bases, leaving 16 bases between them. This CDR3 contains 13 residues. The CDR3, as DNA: TGTGCCAGCAGTGGGGGGAACAGTCAGAAAGCTTTCTTT. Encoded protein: CASSGGNSQKAFF.

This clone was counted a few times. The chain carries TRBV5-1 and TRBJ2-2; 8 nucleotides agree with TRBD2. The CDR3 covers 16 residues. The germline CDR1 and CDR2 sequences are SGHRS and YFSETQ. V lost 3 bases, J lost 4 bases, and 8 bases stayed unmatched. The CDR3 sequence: CASSSPGGGGTGELFF. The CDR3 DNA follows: TGCGCCAGCAGCTCCCCCGGGGGGGGCGGCACCGGGGAGCTGTTTTTT.